These 30 T cell receptor beta chains originate from one sample sequenced in a study of cytomegalovirus exposure and HLA in healthy donors. The PCR had 60 Vbeta and 13 Jbeta primers. Clones were sequenced by immunoSEQ multiplex PCR, and TCRdb holds only the in-frame ones, with some missing. The data contain more than 110,000 clones, 73% of them seen just once; the ten biggest clones take up around 1.2%. Sequencing was done on a sample of PBMCs. These receptor sequences come from a woman in her 40s in good health and CMV-seronegative.

The J gene is TRBJ2-3, the V gene TRBV6-5; perhaps TRBD2 as D (6 bases). With 2 bases removed from V and 0 bases from J, the gap between germline ends came to 12 bases. CDR1 is MNHEY, CDR2 SVGAGI, per germline. This CDR3 contains 16 residues. The CDR3 loop is CASSYSTRGSTDTQYF. CDR3 nucleotides: TGTGCCAGCAGTTACAGTACACGGGGGAGCACAGATACGCAGTATTTT.

The V gene is TRBV27, the J gene TRBJ2-1; possibly TRBD2 for D (7 bases). The ends were cut back, 6 bases at V and 0 bases at J, with 12 bases in the middle. This CDR3 has 15 amino acids. Germline V gene lookup returns CDR1 MNHEY and CDR2 SMNVEV (reference sequence). CDR3 sequence (DNA): TGTGCCAGCAGCCGGGGGGCCAGCTCCTACAATGAGCAGTTCTTC. Residues: CASSRGASSYNEQFF.

There are a few counts of this clone. The genes are TRBV4-1 and TRBJ1-1, with D unresolved. V lost 0 bases and J 4 bases, leaving 12 bases between the germline ends. CDR1 is MGHRA, CDR2 YSYEKL, per germline. This CDR3 is built from 15 residues. The CDR3 region has the DNA TGCGCCAGCAGCCAAGAGGAACGCGGTGTCACTGAAGCTTTCTTT. This translates into CASSQEERGVTEAFF.

CDR3 sequence: CASSSHSFPNQPQHF. The CDR3 nucleotides are TGTGCCAGCAGCTCCCACAGTTTCCCCAATCAGCCCCAGCATTTT. This chain joins TRBV7-9 and TRBJ1-5; unclear D gene. V dropped 4 bases and J dropped 3 bases, with 13 bases sitting between them. CDR1 SEHNR and CDR2 FQNEAQ come from the germline V gene (reference sequence). This CDR3 comprises 15 residues.

The chain employs TRBV7-9 and TRBJ2-7; 14 positions agree with TRBD2. The germline gives CDR1 SEHNR, CDR2 FQNEAQ (reference sequence). This CDR3 is 16 amino acids long. The V gene end was trimmed by 4 bases and the J gene end by 7 bases; junction bases not matched to a gene: 9. CDR3 protein: CASSSTGLAGGGEQYF. The CDR3 nucleotides are TGTGCCAGCAGCTCCACCGGACTAGCGGGGGGCGGTGAGCAGTACTTC.

The CDR3 sequence: CASSPQGASGNTIYF. The CDR3, as DNA: TGTGCCAGCTCACCACAGGGGGCGAGTGGAAACACCATATATTTT. The chain joins TRBV18 to TRBJ1-3, with 7 bases that match TRBD1. There are 15 residues in the CDR3. Per the germline V gene, CDR1 is KGHSH and CDR2 is LQKENI. J gave up 3 bases and V 1 base, and 3 bases lay outside the gene matches.

V is TRBV5-8 and J is TRBJ1-5, with D unclear. CDR1 SGHTS and CDR2 YDEGEE come from the germline V gene. The V end was cut by 1 base, the J end by 2 bases, with 10 bases between. This CDR3 is 15 amino acids long. The CDR3 DNA reads as TGTGCCAGCAGCTTGAGTTCGGGTGGCAATCAGCCCCAGCATTTT. Translation: CASSLSSGGNQPQHF.

In this sample, this clone turned up a few times. This chain joins TRBV5-1 and TRBJ2-5; D remains ambiguous. Looked up from germline, CDR1 is SGHRS and CDR2 is YFSETQ. This CDR3 region has 12 residues. V was shortened by 4 bases and J by 3 bases, with 7 bases between the two germline ends. The CDR3 region has the DNA TGCGCCAGCAGCGCGGATGAAGAGACCCAGTACTTC. Translated: CASSADEETQYF.

The chain employs TRBV4-1 and TRBJ1-4, with D perhaps matching TRBD1 (6 bases). Germline values: CDR1 MGHRA, CDR2 YSYEKL. V lost 1 base and J 7 bases, leaving 19 bases between the germline ends. The CDR3 sequence is 17 residues long. This CDR3 is CASSQVPLPGRGEKLFF. The DNA of the CDR3 is TGCGCCAGCAGCCAAGTACCTCTCCCGGGCAGGGGTGAAAAACTGTTTTTT.

This clone is a singleton in its sample. This chain joins TRBV7-3 and TRBJ2-2; the match to TRBD2 covers 7 bases. The J segment lost 1 base and the V segment lost 8 bases, leaving 7 bases of the junction unmatched. The CDR3 covers 15 residues. Germline assignment: CDR1 SGHTA and CDR2 FQGTGA. CDR3 sequence: CASHPSGENTGELFF. CDR3 nucleotides: TGTGCCAGCCATCCGAGCGGGGAGAACACCGGGGAGCTGTTTTTT.

The V and J genes are TRBV15 and TRBJ1-4, with D unclear. This CDR3 contains 15 residues. Trimming took 5 bases from V and 0 from J, leaving 10 bases between them. Germline CDR1 and CDR2: LNHNV and YYDKDF (reference sequence). The chain's CDR3 is CATSGLIATNEKLFF. CDR3 DNA: TGTGCCACCAGCGGACTAATTGCAACTAATGAAAAACTGTTTTTT.

The V and J genes are TRBV13 and TRBJ2-4; 8 nucleotides line up with TRBD1. The CDR3 is 14 residues long. Germline trimming cut 2 bases from V and 8 bases from J; bases unmatched to any gene: 5. CDR1 and CDR2 from the germline V gene are PRHDT and FYEKMQ (reference sequence). Written as DNA, the CDR3 is TGTGCCAGCAGCTTATGGCAGGGGGCTGACATTCAGTACTTC. This encodes CASSLWQGADIQYF.

This chain connects TRBV27 to TRBJ2-2; 7 positions agree with TRBD2. Trimming cost V 2 bases and J 1 base; bases outside gene matches: 1. The CDR3 length is 15 residues. CDR1 and CDR2 (germline): MNHEY, SMNVEV (reference sequence). CDR3 residues: CASSLRGVNTGELFF. The CDR3 nucleotides read TGTGCCAGCAGTTTACGGGGGGTGAACACCGGGGAGCTGTTTTTT.

The chain carries TRBV19 and TRBJ1-4; 7 nucleotides agree with TRBD1. The germline CDR1 and CDR2 sequences are LNHDA and SQIVND (reference sequence). The trim removed 9 bases at V and 6 bases at J, leaving 7 bases unmatched. The CDR3 totals 13 residues. CDR3 in DNA: TGTGCCAGCCTAGAGGGACAGTATGAAAAACTGTTTTTT. It codes for CASLEGQYEKLFF. The whole variable domain, remainder taken from reference TRBV19 and TRBJ1-4, is DGGITQSPKYLFRKEGQNVTLSCEQNLNHDAMYWYRQDPGQGLRLIYYSQIVNDFQKGDIAEGYSVSREKKESFPLTVTSAQKNPTAFYLCASLEGQYEKLFFGSGTQLSVL.

The chain joins TRBV4-3 to TRBJ1-4; possibly TRBD1 for D (5 bases). The germline V gene encodes CDR1 LGHNA and CDR2 YSLEER. V was clipped by 4 bases and J by 2 bases, with 14 bases between them. The CDR3 length is 16 residues. The CDR3: CASSLRVLRTNEKLFF. The CDR3, as DNA: TGCGCCAGCAGCCTCAGGGTTCTTAGGACTAATGAAAAACTGTTTTTT.

The V gene is TRBV5-4, the J gene TRBJ2-1; the match to TRBD2 covers 8 bases. V shed 0 bases, J shed 9 bases, and the junction held 11 bases outside the gene matches. CDR3 length: 16 amino acids. In germline, CDR1 is SGHNT, CDR2 YYREEE (reference sequence). Here the CDR3 reads CASSLAGRGGRFEQFF. CDR3 nucleotide sequence: TGTGCCAGCAGCTTGGCCGGACGGGGGGGCCGTTTTGAGCAGTTCTTC.

The rearrangement uses TRBV2 and TRBJ2-7; D might be TRBD1 (6 bases). The CDR3 spans 13 residues. Germline V CDR1 and CDR2: SNHLY, FYNNEI. Here the CDR3 reads CASREGQSYEQYV. CDR3 bases: TGTGCCAGCAGAGAAGGACAGAGCTACGAGCAGTACGTC.

This clone was counted once. This rearrangement joins TRBV7-2 to TRBJ1-6; D not resolved. CDR3 length equals 15 residues. Germline CDR1 reads SGHTA; CDR2 reads FQGNSA. V was cut by 5 bases and J by 10 bases, with 18 bases left in between. CDR3 amino acids: CASSLTGRTASPLHF. CDR3 DNA sequence: TGTGCCAGCAGCCTCACCGGGAGGACGGCATCACCCCTCCACTTT.

V gene TRBV19 combines with J gene TRBJ2-1; TRBD2 matches at 8 bases. V was pared by 7 bases and J by 0 bases, with 8 bases of the junction left unmatched. From germline, CDR1 is LNHDA and CDR2 SQIVND (reference sequence). CDR3 length: 16 amino acids. CDR3 loop: CASTVSGADSYNEQFF. CDR3 DNA: TGTGCCAGTACCGTTAGCGGGGCTGACTCCTACAATGAGCAGTTCTTC.

The chain carries TRBV6-5 and TRBJ1-1; TRBD1 might be the D (5 bases). Trimming pared 6 bases from V and 4 bases from J, leaving 15 bases between. This CDR3 is built from 14 residues. CDR1 and CDR2 (germline): MNHEY, SVGAGI. CDR3 nucleotide sequence: TGTGCCAGCAGCTGGGGTCGGGGGAGCACTGAAGCTTTCTTT. Amino acid sequence: CASSWGRGSTEAFF.

The chain employs TRBV2 and TRBJ1-5; 7 bases match TRBD1. V shed 6 bases, J shed 6 bases, and the junction held 14 bases outside the gene matches. Germline V gene lookup returns CDR1 SNHLY and CDR2 FYNNEI. The CDR3 spans 16 residues. As DNA, the CDR3 is TGTGCCAGCAGCCCCCTCAGGGGGACGGCAGGTCAGCCCCAGCATTTT. It codes for CASSPLRGTAGQPQHF.

The chain employs TRBV5-1 and TRBJ2-5; TRBD1 matches at 8 bases. V lost 4 bases to trimming and J lost 2 bases; unmatched junction nucleotides: 16. The germline V gene has CDR1 SGHRS and CDR2 YFSETQ. The CDR3 totals 18 residues. DNA of the CDR3: TGCGCCAGCAGCGCACCTACTCAGGGGGCGGGCATACAAGAGACCCAGTACTTC. Translated, it gives CASSAPTQGAGIQETQYF.

This clone has only one observation. The chain combines TRBV7-2 with TRBJ1-2; 7 nucleotides align to TRBD1. Germline V lookup: CDR1 SGHTA, CDR2 FQGNSA. V dropped 4 bases and J dropped 4; count of bases not matched to a gene: 9. This CDR3 is 15 amino acids long. The CDR3 DNA is TGTGCCAGCAGCTCACGACAGGGCATGATCTATGGCTACACCTTC. Its translation is CASSSRQGMIYGYTF.

This chain joins TRBV12-5 and TRBJ2-3; D might be TRBD2 (6 bases). The length of the CDR3 is 19 residues. Germline lookup yields CDR1 LGHNT and CDR2 FRNRAP. The V end lost 2 bases, the J end lost 0 bases, and 21 bases lay between the germline ends. The CDR3 DNA is TGTGCTAGTGGTTTGAGGAGGTGGGGGGTGGGCCCAAGCACAGATACGCAGTATTTT. It is translated as CASGLRRWGVGPSTDTQYF.

This chain uses TRBV20-1 with TRBJ1-2; D not certain. With 5 bases removed from V and 8 bases from J, the gap between germline ends came to 3 bases. This CDR3 has 8 residues. Per germline, CDR1 DFQATT and CDR2 SNEGSKA (reference sequence). The CDR3 DNA follows: TGCAGTGCTCTCGGCTACACCTTC. It is translated as CSALGYTF.

The chain couples TRBV2 to TRBJ2-6; D gene unclear. Trimming shortened V by 6 bases and J by 0 bases, and 15 bases separated the two germline ends. In germline, CDR1 is SNHLY, CDR2 FYNNEI. The CDR3 sequence is 17 residues long. In nucleotides, the CDR3 is TGTGCCAGCAGCAAAACGGGTCCCCACTCTGGGGCCAACGTCCTGACTTTC. This gives the protein CASSKTGPHSGANVLTF.

CDR3 sequence: CASSQGTPNYYEQYF. In nucleotides, the CDR3 is TGTGCCAGCAGTCAAGGGACTCCTAATTACTACGAGCAGTACTTC. V and J are TRBV27 and TRBJ2-7, with D maybe TRBD2 (6 bases). The V end lost 5 bases, the J end lost 3 bases, and 17 bases lay between the germline ends. The CDR3 totals 15 residues. Germline-derived CDR1 and CDR2 are MNHEY and SMNVEV (reference sequence).

This clone has only a few counts. CDR3 in amino acids: CASSLDRGRARVNTEAFF. The CDR3 DNA follows: TGCGCCAGCAGCCTGGACAGGGGGAGGGCTCGGGTGAACACTGAAGCTTTCTTT. The chain recombines TRBV5-1 with TRBJ1-1, with 10 bases matching TRBD1. Looked up from germline, CDR1 is SGHRS and CDR2 is YFSETQ. This CDR3 spans 18 amino acids. The ends lost 4 bases at V and 0 bases at J; junction bases unmatched: 12. Looking up the rest from reference TRBV5-1 and TRBJ1-1 gives the full variable domain: KAGVTQTPRYLIKTRGQQVTLSCSPISGHRSVSWYQQTPGQGLQFLFEYFSETQRNKGNFPGRFSGRQFSNSRSEMNVSTLELGDSALYLCASSLDRGRARVNTEAFFGQGTRLTVV.

This clone showed up just a few times. This chain connects TRBV29-1 to TRBJ1-5; no clear D. Germline CDR1 reads SQVTM; CDR2 reads ANQGSEA. The CDR3 is made up of 12 amino acids. Trimming cost V 6 bases and J 6 bases, with 12 bases left between them. In DNA form, the CDR3 reads TGCAGCGTAGGCGGTCACGGTCAGCCCCAGCATTTT. It translates to CSVGGHGQPQHF. The full variable domain, rest sourced from reference TRBV29-1 and TRBJ1-5, is SAVISQKPSRDICQRGTSLTIQCQVDSQVTMMFWYRQQPGQSLTLIATANQGSEATYESGFVIDKFPISRPNLTFSTLTVSNMSPEDSSIYLCSVGGHGQPQHFGDGTRLSIL.

The chain carries TRBV4-3 and TRBJ2-3, with D tentatively TRBD1 (5 bases). The ends were cut back, 1 base at V and 0 bases at J, with 8 bases in the middle. The CDR3 is 15 amino acids. Per germline, CDR1 LGHNA and CDR2 YSLEER. The CDR3 DNA reads as TGCGCCAGCAGCCAAGGGGGCAAAAGCACAGATACGCAGTATTTT. Its translation is CASSQGGKSTDTQYF.